The rows below give T cell receptor beta chains drawn from one sample of a study of T cells in Graves' hyperthyroidism and ophthalmopathy. MiXCR, run by TCRdb on the multiplex PCR reads, gives a single entry per CDR3 protein. Among about 760,000 distinct CDR3 sequences listed, 35% were seen once. Sequenced input: blood. These receptors all stem from a woman in her forties with Graves' hyperthyroidism. Each CDR3 is given without its conserved first and last residue.

v_call | cdr3_aa
TRBV20-1 | SASDAPYGYT
TRBV7-2 | ASSPIGDRATYGYT
TRBV20-1 | SARDPRREGAGELF
TRBV6-1 | ASSLAGWRTNEKLF
TRBV14 | ASSQDWAGGQAF
TRBV7-2 | ASSYWDTGTQY
TRBV6-5 | ASSYLGGRGYEQY
TRBV7-2 | ASSLGPPSEAF
TRBV14 | ASSQKLADYEQY
TRBV18 | ASSPPARGDEQY
TRBV7-8 | ASSRNTGRETQY
TRBV19 | ASSLSYSGANVLT
TRBV20-1 | SARIEGDFGNTIY
TRBV19 | ASSIWSPRNTIY
TRBV10-3 | ATAPSGTENTGAF
TRBV6-5 | ASSYYIGDGPLH
TRBV20-1 | SVSGRVEQY
TRBV6-2/TRBV6-3 | ASSYSDSGTYEQY
TRBV2 | ASSTRKMNSGQPQH
TRBV6-5 | ASSYSTVYNSPLH
TRBV7-2 | ASSLRPGNSNTEAF
TRBV4-1 | ASSRVFQETQY
TRBV10-3 | AISESGTDTGAF
TRBV6-1 | ASSPTGVDTEAF
TRBV25-1 | ASSPPSPYRGSNQPQH
TRBV7-2 | ASSPGQGATEAF
TRBV2 | ASRRDLGGNQPQH
TRBV5-1 | ASSLVPTNEQF
TRBV7-9 | ASSSGGGEEAF